This TCR beta chain originates from a study of T-cell reconstitution after alpha-beta-depleted transplantation in children. This clonotype came up many times. Germline V CDR1 and CDR2: KGHSH, LQKENI. This CDR3 is 15 amino acids long. The ends were cut back, 5 bases at V and 3 bases at J, with 16 bases in the middle. Unique molecular identifiers featured in how the TCRbeta library was prepared. MiXCR was run by TCRdb on the PCR reads, yielding one entry per CDR3 protein. The sample lists roughly 120,000 distinct CDR3 sequences, 10% seen once, with approximately 8% in the top ten. Specimen: PBMCs from the stem cell graft donor, collected from the stem cell graft. The TCR sequence derives from a human donor who donated a stem cell graft to a child with acute lymphoblastic leukemia. V is TRBV18 and J is TRBJ2-5; D perhaps matches TRBD2 (7 bases). In nucleotides, the CDR3 is TGTGCCAGCTCATCACGGAAGCGGGACAAAGAGACCCAGTACTTC. This gives the protein CASSSRKRDKETQYF.